A selection of T cell receptor beta chains follows, all from one sample in a study of radiotherapy plus CTLA-4 blockade in lung cancer. Repertoires were generated with immunoSEQ multiplex PCR, while TCRdb's copy carries only in-frame clones and drops some. The sample includes just over 60,000 clones, about 72% of them seen just once. The input for sequencing was peripheral blood, taken from a patient treated with radiotherapy plus ipilimumab. The receptors come from a human donor with non-small cell lung cancer who had a complete response to radiotherapy plus ipilimumab. Both conserved end residues are part of each CDR3. D genes are given only for firm matches. The size field is filled for only some rows; it gives once, few, many or a size class.

cdr3_aa,cdr3_nt,d_call,clone_size,j_call,v_call
CASSAGQEYGYTF,TGTGCCAGCTCAGCGGGACAGGAGTATGGCTACACCTTC,TRBD1,-,TRBJ1-2,TRBV18
CASGRGTGGETGELFF,TGCGCCAGTGGACGTGGGACAGGGGGTGAGACCGGGGAGCTGTTTTTT,TRBD1,once,TRBJ2-2,TRBV5-1
CASSPGPTNYGYTF,TGTGCCAGCTCACCGGGGCCCACTAACTATGGCTACACCTTC,-,once,TRBJ1-2,TRBV18
CASSLGTVDQPQHF,TGTGCCAGCAGCTTGGGGACGGTCGATCAGCCCCAGCATTTT,-,-,TRBJ1-5,TRBV5-6
CASSSDPSNQPQHF,TGTGCCAGCAGCTCGGACCCTAGCAATCAGCCCCAGCATTTT,-,-,TRBJ1-5,TRBV7-2
CASSLFPGADTQYF,TGTGCCAGCAGTTTATTCCCAGGGGCGGATACGCAGTATTTT,-,-,TRBJ2-3,TRBV27
CASSFRGANVNTEAFF,TGTGCCAGCAGTTTTAGAGGGGCCAATGTCAACACTGAAGCTTTCTTT,-,-,TRBJ1-1,TRBV6-5
CASSLRTGVGDEKLFF,TGTGCCAGCAGCCTACGAACAGGGGTGGGGGATGAAAAACTGTTTTTT,TRBD1,-,TRBJ1-4,TRBV14
CASSLGRLNTEAFF,TGTGCCAGCAGCTTGGGAAGGTTGAACACTGAAGCTTTCTTT,-,-,TRBJ1-1,TRBV5-6
CASSYQGGGNTIYF,TGTGCCAGCAGTTACCAGGGAGGTGGAAACACCATATATTTT,-,few,TRBJ1-3,TRBV6-6
CALEAGEPPDTQYF,TGTGCCCTTGAAGCGGGGGAGCCGCCAGATACGCAGTATTTT,TRBD2,-,TRBJ2-3,TRBV30
CASRASSQGASYNEQFF,TGTGCCAGCAGGGCCTCCTCACAGGGGGCTTCCTACAATGAGCAGTTCTTC,TRBD1,-,TRBJ2-1,TRBV6-4
CASSLTIMGTAKNYGYTF,TGCGCCAGCAGCCTAACCATCATGGGGACGGCGAAAAACTATGGCTACACCTTC,-,-,TRBJ1-2,TRBV4-1
CASSLEGQGRTGELFF,TGTGCCAGCAGCTTAGAGGGACAGGGTCGGACCGGGGAGCTGTTTTTT,TRBD1,-,TRBJ2-2,TRBV7-4
CASSPDNYGYTF,TGTGCCAGCTCACCAGATAACTATGGCTACACCTTC,-,-,TRBJ1-2,TRBV18
CASSLDKGAPYNEQFF,TGTGCCAGCAGCTTAGATAAAGGGGCCCCATACAATGAGCAGTTCTTC,-,-,TRBJ2-1,TRBV11-3
CASSSPVQGSEKLFF,TGTGCCAGCAGTTCGCCGGTACAGGGTAGTGAAAAACTGTTTTTT,-,-,TRBJ1-4,TRBV28
CASSSSGAVGNEQFF,TGTGCCAGCAGCTCGAGCGGGGCTGTAGGGAATGAGCAGTTCTTC,TRBD2,-,TRBJ2-1,TRBV7-9
CASSSDGRRYGYTF,TGTGCCAGCAGCTCCGACGGACGGCGGTATGGCTACACCTTC,-,few,TRBJ1-2,TRBV6-5
CASSFVGSAGNTIYF,TGTGCCAGCAGCTTCGTCGGGTCGGCCGGAAACACCATATATTTT,-,-,TRBJ1-3,TRBV11-3
CASSYRGQRYGYTF,TGTGCCAGCAGCTACAGGGGCCAAAGATATGGCTACACCTTC,TRBD1,-,TRBJ1-2,TRBV6-5
CASSTLLESQPQHF,TGTGCCAGCAGTACTCTATTAGAGAGTCAGCCCCAGCATTTT,-,once,TRBJ1-5,TRBV6-6
CASSPRSGTGEETQYF,TGCGCCAGCAGCCCTCGATCCGGGACAGGGGAGGAGACCCAGTACTTC,TRBD1,-,TRBJ2-5,TRBV4-3
CASSPLWSVGGNNEQFF,TGTGCCAGCAGCCCCCTTTGGTCGGTGGGGGGAAACAATGAGCAGTTCTTC,-,-,TRBJ2-1,TRBV27
CASSLARQGGKSPLHF,TGTGCCAGCAGCTTGGCCCGACAGGGAGGGAAATCACCCCTCCACTTT,TRBD1,once,TRBJ1-6,TRBV7-6
CASSQVGGGLDEQFF,TGCGCCAGCAGCCAAGTGGGAGGGGGGCTGGATGAGCAGTTCTTC,-,-,TRBJ2-1,TRBV4-3
CASSLSAGALNEQFF,TGTGCCAGCAGCTTGTCGGCGGGAGCTCTAAATGAGCAGTTCTTC,TRBD2,once,TRBJ2-1,TRBV5-4
CASSFTSGSYEQYF,TGCGCCAGCAGCTTTACTAGCGGAAGTTACGAGCAGTACTTC,TRBD2,few,TRBJ2-7,TRBV5-1
CASSKGTTNTGELFF,TGTGCCAGTAGTAAAGGGACTACGAACACCGGGGAGCTGTTTTTT,TRBD2,-,TRBJ2-2,TRBV19
CATSKPLGTDYNEQFF,TGTGCCACCAGCAAACCCCTGGGGACAGACTACAATGAGCAGTTCTTC,TRBD1,-,TRBJ2-1,TRBV15
CASSFQWQDTQYF,TGTGCTAGCAGCTTTCAGTGGCAGGATACGCAGTATTTT,-,few,TRBJ2-3,TRBV7-7
CASSPQGYTGELFF,TGTGCCAGCAGCCCACAGGGGTACACCGGGGAGCTGTTTTTT,TRBD1,-,TRBJ2-2,TRBV2
CASSRQDNTEAFF,TGTGCCAGCAGCCGCCAGGATAACACTGAAGCTTTCTTT,-,-,TRBJ1-1,TRBV9
CASSLGAGTVYEQYF,TGCGCCAGCAGCTTGGGAGCAGGGACGGTCTACGAGCAGTACTTC,-,few,TRBJ2-7,TRBV5-1
CASSESLNNEQFF,TGCGCCAGCAGTGAGTCACTAAACAATGAGCAGTTCTTC,-,-,TRBJ2-1,TRBV10-1
CASCLTGQSNQPQHF,TGTGCCAGCTGCTTGACAGGGCAGAGCAATCAGCCCCAGCATTTT,TRBD1,-,TRBJ1-5,TRBV6-1
CASSYHRGDTQYF,TGTGCCAGCAGTTATCACAGGGGCGATACGCAGTATTTT,TRBD1,-,TRBJ2-3,TRBV25-1
CASSEDSNYGYTF,TGTGCCAGCTCAGAGGACAGTAACTATGGCTACACCTTC,-,many,TRBJ1-2,TRBV18
CASSEGGSGAYGYTF,TGTGCCAGCAGTGAAGGGGGGTCAGGGGCCTATGGCTACACCTTC,-,-,TRBJ1-2,TRBV2
CASSPAAQSNEKLFF,TGTGCCAGCTCACCAGCGGCTCAATCTAATGAAAAACTGTTTTTT,-,few,TRBJ1-4,TRBV18
CASSFPLNTEAFF,TGTGCCAGTAGTTTCCCTTTAAACACTGAAGCTTTCTTT,-,-,TRBJ1-1,TRBV19
CASSGVRAGAVSNQPQHF,TGTGCCAGCAGTGGGGTGAGGGCGGGGGCGGTTAGCAATCAGCCCCAGCATTTT,-,-,TRBJ1-5,TRBV2
CASSSGQGADIQYF,TGTGCCAGCAGCTCGGGACAGGGGGCGGACATTCAGTACTTC,TRBD1,-,TRBJ2-4,TRBV6-6
CASSETWRAASYEQYF,TGTGCCAGCAGTGAAACGTGGAGGGCCGCCTCCTACGAGCAGTACTTC,-,-,TRBJ2-7,TRBV6-1
CASNPGAGGSGNTIYF,TGTGCCAGCAACCCGGGTGCTGGGGGCTCTGGAAACACCATATATTTT,-,-,TRBJ1-3,TRBV9